These T cell receptor beta chains were read from a single sample in a study of technical replicates of blood from a few donors. Profiled with immunoSEQ multiplex PCR; TCRdb holds only in-frame clones, not every one. The sample lists about 73,000 clones; 85% to 95% were seen once. Input material: T cells isolated from PBMCs. These receptors were obtained from a human donor in good health. Each CDR3 is given without its conserved first and last residue. The order of the fields is J gene, V gene, CDR3 protein.

j_call: TRBJ2-2; v_call: TRBV15; cdr3_aa: ATSTPGTGNTGELF
j_call: TRBJ2-3; v_call: TRBV27; cdr3_aa: ASSVSSGRITDTQY
j_call: TRBJ2-7; v_call: TRBV27; cdr3_aa: ASSSFLQGSHEQY
j_call: TRBJ2-1; v_call: TRBV30; cdr3_aa: AWSGLYNEQF
j_call: TRBJ2-5; v_call: TRBV10-2; cdr3_aa: ASSESETGTFMETQY
j_call: TRBJ2-1; v_call: TRBV2; cdr3_aa: ASSRQGANEQF
j_call: TRBJ2-7; v_call: TRBV28; cdr3_aa: ASSLPGFYEQY
j_call: TRBJ2-2; v_call: TRBV30; cdr3_aa: ASLYSCFGRGSRTTGELF
j_call: TRBJ1-2; v_call: TRBV6-1; cdr3_aa: ASSDIPNQGAGGYT
j_call: TRBJ2-2; v_call: TRBV11-1; cdr3_aa: ASSWGGAGGPRTGELF
j_call: TRBJ2-7; v_call: TRBV6-6; cdr3_aa: ASSPTEYEQY
j_call: TRBJ2-7; v_call: TRBV27; cdr3_aa: ASSSTGGYEQY
j_call: TRBJ1-2; v_call: TRBV28; cdr3_aa: ASSFQTELYGYT
j_call: TRBJ2-7; v_call: TRBV7-9; cdr3_aa: ASSFDRDREGGLHYEQY
j_call: TRBJ1-1; v_call: TRBV7-8; cdr3_aa: ASSLEPGGAVTEAF
j_call: TRBJ2-7; v_call: TRBV6-1; cdr3_aa: ASSGRSGYDSYEQY
j_call: TRBJ1-2; v_call: TRBV2; cdr3_aa: ATTGAPPGAHGYT
j_call: TRBJ1-2; v_call: TRBV6-1; cdr3_aa: AKKGQGAGYGYT
j_call: TRBJ2-1; v_call: TRBV6-5; cdr3_aa: ASSSPPSYEQF
j_call: TRBJ2-1; v_call: TRBV29-1; cdr3_aa: SVSGTGLRGRVNEQF
j_call: TRBJ1-4; v_call: TRBV21-1; cdr3_aa: ASSPTREGEKLF
j_call: TRBJ2-2; v_call: TRBV5-1; cdr3_aa: ASSPGPPGFVEELF
j_call: TRBJ2-7; v_call: TRBV5-1; cdr3_aa: ASSSLAMTSYEQY
j_call: TRBJ2-1; v_call: TRBV10-3; cdr3_aa: AISGVRDHNEQF
j_call: TRBJ2-7; v_call: TRBV5-4; cdr3_aa: ASSPAGGYYEQY
j_call: TRBJ1-2; v_call: TRBV29-1; cdr3_aa: SRRRGGGGYT
j_call: TRBJ2-7; v_call: TRBV11-2; cdr3_aa: ASSLSGPGEQY
j_call: TRBJ1-1; v_call: TRBV6-5; cdr3_aa: ASTPEGRSVSGAF
j_call: TRBJ1-1; v_call: TRBV5-1; cdr3_aa: ASSLGERNTEAF
j_call: TRBJ1-1; v_call: TRBV9; cdr3_aa: ASSNRVDTEAF
j_call: TRBJ1-1; v_call: TRBV5-1; cdr3_aa: ASSATLTGGTEAF
j_call: TRBJ2-2; v_call: TRBV18; cdr3_aa: ASSPPRQPRELF
j_call: TRBJ1-5; v_call: TRBV6-1; cdr3_aa: ASSAGSNQPQH
j_call: TRBJ2-1; v_call: TRBV10-1; cdr3_aa: ASSARGEQF
j_call: TRBJ2-5; v_call: TRBV5-1; cdr3_aa: ASSPGTGEEETQY
j_call: TRBJ1-4; v_call: TRBV19; cdr3_aa: ASGGGATNEKLF